This T cell receptor (beta chain) was obtained from a study of PD-1 blockade in classical Hodgkin lymphoma. Study results and limitations: Still unresolved is the cause of the repertoire differences, which may be disease activity or prior therapy. CD4+ TCR diversity climbed significantly by C4D1, unlike CD8+ TCR diversity.

Germline lookup yields CDR1 SGHVS and CDR2 FNYEAQ. This CDR3 is 13 amino acids long. Trimming cost V 4 bases and J 9 bases, with 15 bases left between them. The assay was immunoSEQ multiplex PCR, and TCRdb's table has in-frame clones only and misses some. The sample lists some 19,000 clones, approximately 84% occurring once. Every patient experienced relapse after autologous stem cell transplantation, and brentuximab vedotin exposure varied. Notes on this clone: What it binds is unknown.

The starting material was peripheral blood mononuclear cells (PBMCs), obtained at baseline. The chain links TRBV7-6 to TRBJ2-5; D is perhaps TRBD1 (7 bases). This TCR was sampled from a human donor with classical Hodgkin lymphoma. CDR3 residues: CASSSRGRGAQYF. The CDR3 bases are TGTGCCAGCAGCTCAAGGGGCAGGGGGGCCCAGTACTTC.